This T cell receptor beta chain was retrieved from a study of graft-versus-host responses after intestinal transplantation (dated by TCRdb to about 2021). Notes on the research overall: Multivisceral, liver-intestinal, or isolated intestinal transplants were received by the recipients. Donor T cell macrochimerism was defined as a peak of at least 4% donor T cells among recipient peripheral blood mononuclear cells. Anti-thymocyte globulin induction was given to all recipients, followed by maintenance tacrolimus and steroids for 2 to 4 years. Graft-versus-host and host-versus-graft alloreactive T cell clones were tracked in the graft, circulation and bone marrow after intestinal transplantation using bulk TCR-beta CDR3 sequencing. Alloreactive clones were identified by sequencing pre-transplant mixed lymphocyte reaction products and comparing these products with unstimulated pre-transplant donor and recipient T cells. Instead of going to the commercial service, samples from a few later patients were sequenced in-house on an Illumina MiSeq and processed with MiXCR. Of the 20 to 25 intestinal transplant recipients enrolled in the cohort, one of whom was a retransplant, a few patients without pretransplant specimens were excluded.

The CDR3 measures 13 amino acids from cysteine to phenylalanine. Of the read, only the CDR3 DNA is kept; its 39 bases are in frame from base 1. CDR1 SGHDT and CDR2 YYEEEE were looked up in the germline V gene. Trimming takes 3 bases from V and 11 bases from J, and the germline ends sit 18 bases apart. In light of the paper, this sample's time point label describes: cells obtained before transplantation from donor or recipient. CD3+CD4+ and CD3+CD8+ populations were FACS-sorted from unstimulated pre-transplant donor and recipient cells taken from spleen or lymph nodes. As regards this clone: What antigen it recognizes has not been identified. Per-base quality was not reported, and no clone a single base away is much larger than it.

Results and caveats for the whole study, not just this receptor: The relatively low number and heterogeneity of intestinal transplant patients limited the conclusions. High GvH to HvG T cell clonal ratios were observed in the allografts of patients with donor T cell macrochimerism. GvH clones were detected in recipient bone marrow, and some of these GvH clones were observed earlier in ileal mucosa or blood, consistent with an intestinal mucosal origin. Early after transplant, declines in HvG clones were associated with peak levels of circulating GvH clones.

The method was the immunoSEQ multiplex PCR assay. For most patients, genomic DNA was isolated with the Qiagen DNeasy Blood and Tissue Kit and sent frozen to Adaptive Biotechnologies for TCR sequencing. For most patients, high-throughput TCR-beta CDR3 sequencing of genomic DNA was performed by Adaptive Biotechnologies. The original pipeline was this. Adaptive's ImmunoSEQ software supplied the TCR sequencing data for around 19 patients, while MiXCR and VDJtools were used to process a few other patients. CD4 versus CD8 sorting errors were corrected by removing sequences found in both subsets at a frequency ratio below 5:1. CDR3 nucleotide sequences shared by donor and recipient were removed because the origin of these sequences could not be assigned. To count as alloreactive, a clone needed at least 2-fold expansion over unstimulated cells and a minimum CFSE-low frequency of 0.002% (template counts) or 0.001% (read counts). A clone was considered mappable if detected in the sequenced pre-transplant spleen, lymph node, or MLR CFSE-low populations of the donor or recipient. Cumulative frequency of alloreactive clones was calculated as a percentage of all sequences weighted by copy number. TCRdb retrieved this table from immuneACCESS and kept in-frame rearrangements only. Not all clones are present; in checked studies, unresolved V genes account for under half, and no reason is known for the remainder. V, J and clone size are those of that table, while D and trimming were read from the DNA. The sample includes about 100,000 clones, with approximately 86% observed a single time. The ten most abundant clones make up less than 0.85% of the sample.

Material: unstimulated CD4+ T cells sorted from spleen or lymph node cells, obtained before transplant. This sequence uses TRBV5-6 and TRBJ2-7, and TRBD2 may be the D gene, going by 7 matching bases. The receptor's source is a human donor who was the organ donor for an intestinal transplant. DNA sequence: TGTGCCAGCAGCTCGATGCACCGGGGGGCAAAGTACTTC. Its translation reads: CASSSMHRGAKYF.